Following are 6 T cell receptor beta chains from one sample sequenced in a study of blood T cells in healthy people across ages. With a J-beta primer mix and a sample-barcoded 5' primer, a second PCR ran about 7 to 12 cycles. A single record per CDR3 protein comes from TCRdb applying MiXCR to the 5' RACE reads. The table lists more than 650,000 distinct CDR3 sequences, roughly 26% of them singletons. These data were likewise used in another study, on T cells of mothers and their children.

The sequencing sample was made of blood. The receptors come from a boy aged 5-17 years in good health.

The V gene is TRBV14, the J gene TRBJ2-1; D not resolved. The CDR3 is made up of 13 amino acids. CDR1 is SGHDN and CDR2 is FVKESK in the germline V gene. V was shortened by 7 bases and J by 10 bases, with 17 bases between the two germline ends. The CDR3 spells CASTPWDTTEQFF. In nucleotides, the CDR3 is TGTGCCAGCACACCATGGGATACTACCGAGCAGTTCTTC.

A few counts support this clonotype. The CDR3 sequence is CAISESLPATSPNTGELFF. In DNA, the CDR3 is TGTGCCATCAGTGAGTCGCTTCCCGCGACTAGCCCGAACACCGGGGAGCTGTTTTTT. The V call is TRBV10-3, the J call TRBJ2-2; TRBD2 agrees at 7 bases. With 0 bases clipped from V and 0 bases from J, the junction kept 10 bases outside the gene matches. CDR3 length equals 19 residues. CDR1 and CDR2 from the germline V gene are ENHRY and SYGVKD.

This chain links TRBV2 with TRBJ1-1; D possibly corresponds to TRBD1 (6 bases). V shed 9 bases and J shed 6 bases, with 14 bases lying between them. Germline V CDR1 and CDR2: SNHLY, FYNNEI. CDR3 length: 12 residues. CDR3 sequence: CASRRGPPEAFF. Written as DNA, the CDR3 is TGTGCCAGTCGCCGGGGGCCTCCTGAAGCTTTCTTT. Using reference TRBV2 and TRBJ1-1 for the parts outside the CDR3, the full variable domain is EPEVTQTPSHQVTQMGQEVILRCVPISNHLYFYWYRQILGQKVEFLVSFYNNEISEKSEIFDDQFSVERPDGSNFTLKIRSTKLEDSAMYFCASRRGPPEAFFGQGTRLTVV.

J is TRBJ2-7 and V is TRBV10-3; tentatively, D is TRBD1 or TRBD2 (5 bases each). There are 16 residues in the CDR3. Trimming stripped 3 bases from V and 6 bases from J, with 21 bases between. The V gene's germline CDR1 is ENHRY and CDR2 SYGVKD. CDR3 bases: TGTGCCATCAGTGACCCTTCCGGGACGGAGACCTGCGAGCAGTACTTC. Protein sequence: CAISDPSGTETCEQYF.

This clonotype turned up a few times. The chain uses TRBV20-1 and TRBJ1-4; no firm D call. Germline CDR1 and CDR2: DFQATT and SNEGSKA (reference sequence). The CDR3 sequence is 14 residues long. V lost 5 bases and J 4 bases, leaving 14 bases between the germline ends. CDR3: CSAPDLGYNEKLFF. CDR3 coding DNA: TGCAGTGCTCCCGATTTAGGCTATAATGAAAAACTGTTTTTT.

V is TRBV20-1 and J is TRBJ1-4; TRBD1 aligns across 10 bases. Trimming removed 3 bases from V and 3 bases from J; junction bases left unmatched: 1. The CDR3 runs 14 residues. CDR1 and CDR2 from the germline V gene are DFQATT and SNEGSKA (reference sequence). As DNA, the CDR3 is TGCAGTGCTAGCGGACAGGGGGCTAATGAAAAACTGTTTTTT. Translated: CSASGQGANEKLFF.